This T cell receptor (beta chain) originates from a study of a mutant IDH1 vaccine in newly diagnosed glioma. Study information: Vaccination began 4-6 weeks post radiotherapy alone, or with temozolomide cycles. Treatment recipients were approximately 60% male and around 40% female, and their mean age was about 40 years. Study-wide points: Pseudoprogression appeared independent of alterations in top peripheral clonotypes. Overall, more than 80% of patients had vaccine-induced immune responses.

Regarding this clone: Its antigen is unidentified.

The protocol was immunoSEQ multiplex PCR, while the TCRdb copy is restricted to in-frame clones and leaves out a portion. The profile shows approximately 28,000 clones, 70% to 90% of them singletons. Germline CDR1 is GTSNPN and CDR2 is SVGIG (reference sequence). Trimming removed 3 bases at V and 0 bases at J, with 12 bases between. The CDR3 length is 16 residues. Time point noted: week 35, safety follow-up. Every vaccination contained 300 ug of the mutant IDH1 20-mer peptide and was paired with topical imiquimod. The chain carries TRBV30 and TRBJ1-6; weak D call: TRBD1 (5 bases). Sequencing used PBMCs, obtained from a glioma patient whose treatment included an IDH1 peptide vaccine. The TCR sequence derives from a man in his thirties or forties with glioma. CDR3 nucleotide sequence: TGTGCCTGGAGGGGGGAGAGCCTCTCCTATAATTCACCCCTCCACTTT. This translates into CAWRGESLSYNSPLHF.